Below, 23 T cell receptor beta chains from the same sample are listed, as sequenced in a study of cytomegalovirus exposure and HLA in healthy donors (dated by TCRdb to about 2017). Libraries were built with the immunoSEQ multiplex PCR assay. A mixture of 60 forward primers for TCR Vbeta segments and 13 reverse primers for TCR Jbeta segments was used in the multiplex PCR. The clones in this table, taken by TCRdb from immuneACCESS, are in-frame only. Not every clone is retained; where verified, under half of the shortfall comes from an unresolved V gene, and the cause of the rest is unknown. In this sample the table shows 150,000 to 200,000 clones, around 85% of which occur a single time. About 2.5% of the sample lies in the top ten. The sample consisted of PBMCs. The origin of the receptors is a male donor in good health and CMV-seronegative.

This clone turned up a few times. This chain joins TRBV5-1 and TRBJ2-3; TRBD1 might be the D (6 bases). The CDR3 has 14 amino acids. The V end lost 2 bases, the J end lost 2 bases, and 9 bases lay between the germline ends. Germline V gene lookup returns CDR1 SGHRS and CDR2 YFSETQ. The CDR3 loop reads CASSLRTATDTQYF. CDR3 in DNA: TGCGCCAGCAGCTTACGGACAGCCACAGATACGCAGTATTTT.

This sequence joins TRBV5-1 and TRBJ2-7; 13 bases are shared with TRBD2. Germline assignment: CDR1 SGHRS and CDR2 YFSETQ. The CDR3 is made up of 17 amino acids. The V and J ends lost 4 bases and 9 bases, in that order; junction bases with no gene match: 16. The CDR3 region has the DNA TGCGCCAGCAGCCCGGGAAGTACTAGCGGGGGGGAGAGGTCGCAGTACTTC. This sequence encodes CASSPGSTSGGERSQYF.

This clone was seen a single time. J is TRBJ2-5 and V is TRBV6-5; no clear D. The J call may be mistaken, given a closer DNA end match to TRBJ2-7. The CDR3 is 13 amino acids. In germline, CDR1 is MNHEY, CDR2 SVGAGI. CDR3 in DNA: TGTGCCAGCAGTTATCAGGAACCCTACGAGCAGTACTTC. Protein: CASSYQEPYEQYF.

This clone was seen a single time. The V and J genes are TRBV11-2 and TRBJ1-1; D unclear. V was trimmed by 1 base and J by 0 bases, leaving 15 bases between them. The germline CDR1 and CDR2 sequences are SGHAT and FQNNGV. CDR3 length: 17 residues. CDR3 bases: TGTGCCAGCAGCTTAGTGGTCGCAGGCACAATGAACACTGAAGCTTTCTTT. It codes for CASSLVVAGTMNTEAFF. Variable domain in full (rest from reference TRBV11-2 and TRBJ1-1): EAGVAQSPRYKIIEKRQSVAFWCNPISGHATLYWYQQILGQGPKLLIQFQNNGVVDDSQLPKDRFSAERLKGVDSTLKIQPAKLEDSAVYLCASSLVVAGTMNTEAFFGQGTRLTVV.

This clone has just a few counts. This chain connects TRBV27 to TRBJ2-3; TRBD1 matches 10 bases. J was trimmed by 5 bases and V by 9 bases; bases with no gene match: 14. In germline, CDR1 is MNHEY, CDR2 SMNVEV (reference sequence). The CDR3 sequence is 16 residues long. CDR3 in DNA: TGTGCCAGTGCGAAATTTGGGACAGGGGCGGGAGATACGCAGTATTTT. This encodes CASAKFGTGAGDTQYF.

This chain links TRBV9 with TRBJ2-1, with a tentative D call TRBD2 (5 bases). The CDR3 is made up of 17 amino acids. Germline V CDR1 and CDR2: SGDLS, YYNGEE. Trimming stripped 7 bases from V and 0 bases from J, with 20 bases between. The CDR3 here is CASGSRRVPSSYNEQFF. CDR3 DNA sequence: TGTGCCAGCGGGTCTCGGCGGGTTCCGAGCTCCTACAATGAGCAGTTCTTC.

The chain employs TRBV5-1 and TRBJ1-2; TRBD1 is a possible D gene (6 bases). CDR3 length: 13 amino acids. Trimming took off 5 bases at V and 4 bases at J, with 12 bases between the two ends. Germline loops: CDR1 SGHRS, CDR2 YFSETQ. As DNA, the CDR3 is TGCGCCAGCAGGGGGGCTTTAGCCTATGGCTACACCTTC. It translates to CASRGALAYGYTF.

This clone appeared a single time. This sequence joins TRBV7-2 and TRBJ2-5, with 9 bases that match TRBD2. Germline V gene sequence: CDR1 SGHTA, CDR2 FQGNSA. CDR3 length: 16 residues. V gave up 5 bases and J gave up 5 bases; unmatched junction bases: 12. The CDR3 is CASSPGGGGAYETQYF. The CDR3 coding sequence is TGTGCCAGCAGCCCCGGGGGCGGGGGGGCATATGAGACCCAGTACTTC. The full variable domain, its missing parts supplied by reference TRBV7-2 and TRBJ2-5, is GAGVSQSPSNKVTEKGKDVELRCDPISGHTALYWYRQSLGQGLEFLIYFQGNSAPDKSGLPSDRFSAERTGGSVSTLTIQRTQQEDSAVYLCASSPGGGGAYETQYFGPGTRLLVL.

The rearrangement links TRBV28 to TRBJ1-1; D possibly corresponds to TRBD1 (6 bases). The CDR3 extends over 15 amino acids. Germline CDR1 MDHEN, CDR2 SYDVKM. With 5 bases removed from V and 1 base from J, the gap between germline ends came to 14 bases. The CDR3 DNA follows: TGTGCCAGCAGTATAACAGGGAGGGAGAACACTGAAGCTTTCTTT. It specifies CASSITGRENTEAFF.

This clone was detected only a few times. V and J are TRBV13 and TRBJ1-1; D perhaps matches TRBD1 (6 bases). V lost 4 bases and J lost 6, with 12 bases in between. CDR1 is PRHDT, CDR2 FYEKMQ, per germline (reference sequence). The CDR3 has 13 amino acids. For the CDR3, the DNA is TGTGCCAGCAGCTCTGGACAGTCCCCTGAAGCTTTCTTT. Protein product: CASSSGQSPEAFF.

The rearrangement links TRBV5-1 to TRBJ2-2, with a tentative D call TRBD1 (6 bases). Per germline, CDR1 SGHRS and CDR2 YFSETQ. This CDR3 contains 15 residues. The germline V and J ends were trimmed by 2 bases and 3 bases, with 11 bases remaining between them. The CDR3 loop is CASSFEGGDTGELFF. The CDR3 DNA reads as TGCGCCAGCAGCTTCGAAGGGGGAGACACCGGGGAGCTGTTTTTT.

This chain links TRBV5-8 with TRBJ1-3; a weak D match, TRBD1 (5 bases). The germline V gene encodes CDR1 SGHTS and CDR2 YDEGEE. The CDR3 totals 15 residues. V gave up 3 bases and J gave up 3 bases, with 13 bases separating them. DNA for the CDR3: TGTGCCAGCAGCTCCCACAGGTCCGGTGGAAACACCATATATTTT. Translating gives CASSSHRSGGNTIYF.

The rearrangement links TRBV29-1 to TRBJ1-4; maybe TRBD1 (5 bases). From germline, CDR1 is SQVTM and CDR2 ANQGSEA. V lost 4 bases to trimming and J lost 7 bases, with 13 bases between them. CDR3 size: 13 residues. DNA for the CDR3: TGCAGCGTTGCCCCATGGGGGGGTGAAAAACTGTTTTTT. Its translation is CSVAPWGGEKLFF.

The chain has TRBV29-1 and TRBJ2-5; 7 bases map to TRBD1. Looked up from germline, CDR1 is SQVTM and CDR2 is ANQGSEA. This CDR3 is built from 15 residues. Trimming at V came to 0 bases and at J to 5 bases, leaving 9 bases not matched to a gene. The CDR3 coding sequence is TGCAGCGTTGAAGAGGGAGTAGGGGGCAGCGAGACCCAGTACTTC. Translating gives CSVEEGVGGSETQYF.

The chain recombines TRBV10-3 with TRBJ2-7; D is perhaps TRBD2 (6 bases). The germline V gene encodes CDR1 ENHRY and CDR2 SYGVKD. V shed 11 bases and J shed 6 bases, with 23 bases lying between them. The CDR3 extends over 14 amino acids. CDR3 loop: CAVHPFRDSSEQYF. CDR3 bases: TGTGCCGTACACCCCTTCCGGGACTCTAGCGAGCAGTACTTC.

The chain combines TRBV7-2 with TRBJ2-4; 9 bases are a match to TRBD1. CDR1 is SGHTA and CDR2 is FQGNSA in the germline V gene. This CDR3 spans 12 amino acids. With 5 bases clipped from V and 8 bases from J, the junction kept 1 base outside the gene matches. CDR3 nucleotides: TGTGCCAGCAGCCGGACAGGGGACATTCAGTACTTC. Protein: CASSRTGDIQYF.

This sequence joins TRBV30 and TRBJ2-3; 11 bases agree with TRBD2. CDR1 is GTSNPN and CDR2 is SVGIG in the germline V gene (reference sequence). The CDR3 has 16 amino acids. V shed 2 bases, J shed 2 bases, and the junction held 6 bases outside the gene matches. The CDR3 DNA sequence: TGTGCCTGGAGTCTACTAGCGGGGGAGCTCACAGATACGCAGTATTTT. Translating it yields CAWSLLAGELTDTQYF.

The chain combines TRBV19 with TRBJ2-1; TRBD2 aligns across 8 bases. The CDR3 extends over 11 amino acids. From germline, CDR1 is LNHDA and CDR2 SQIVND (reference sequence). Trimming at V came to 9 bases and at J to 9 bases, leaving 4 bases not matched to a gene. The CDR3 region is CASGGAVEQFF. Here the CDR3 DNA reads TGTGCCAGCGGGGGGGCGGTTGAGCAGTTCTTC. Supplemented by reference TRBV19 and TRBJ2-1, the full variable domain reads DGGITQSPKYLFRKEGQNVTLSCEQNLNHDAMYWYRQDPGQGLRLIYYSQIVNDFQKGDIAEGYSVSREKKESFPLTVTSAQKNPTAFYLCASGGAVEQFFGPGTRLTVL.

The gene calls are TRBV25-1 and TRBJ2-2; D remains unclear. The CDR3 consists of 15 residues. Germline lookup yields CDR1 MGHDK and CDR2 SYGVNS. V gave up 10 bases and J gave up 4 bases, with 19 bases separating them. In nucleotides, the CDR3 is TGTGCCACCCTCGCCCCGACAAGAATCACCGGGGAGCTGTTTTTT. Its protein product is CATLAPTRITGELFF.

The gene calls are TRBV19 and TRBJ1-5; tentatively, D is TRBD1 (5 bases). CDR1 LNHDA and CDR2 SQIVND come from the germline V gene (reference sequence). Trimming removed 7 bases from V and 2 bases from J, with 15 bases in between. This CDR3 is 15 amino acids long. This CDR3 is CASTSGTAGNQPQHF. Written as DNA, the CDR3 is TGTGCCAGTACCTCCGGGACTGCCGGCAATCAGCCCCAGCATTTT.

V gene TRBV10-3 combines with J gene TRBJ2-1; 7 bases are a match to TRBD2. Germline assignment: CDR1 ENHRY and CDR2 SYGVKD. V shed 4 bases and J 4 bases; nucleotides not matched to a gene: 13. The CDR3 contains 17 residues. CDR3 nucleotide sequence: TGTGCCATCAGTGTCGGGGCGGCGGGGGTCTCGTACAATGAGCAGTTCTTC. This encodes CAISVGAAGVSYNEQFF.

The CDR3 nucleotides read TGTGCCCATAGTTACGGGAGGAGGACTGAAGCTTTCTTT. This gives the protein CAHSYGRRTEAFF. The chain joins TRBV30 to TRBJ1-1; no reliable D call. Deletions cut 8 bases from V and 5 bases from J, with 18 bases between. The CDR3 length is 13 residues. CDR1 is GTSNPN, CDR2 SVGIG, per germline (reference sequence).

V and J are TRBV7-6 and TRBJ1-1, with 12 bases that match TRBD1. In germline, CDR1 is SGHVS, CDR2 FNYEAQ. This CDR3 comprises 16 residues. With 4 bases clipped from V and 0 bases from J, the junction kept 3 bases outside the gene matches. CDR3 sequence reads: CASSSGQGAVNTEAFF. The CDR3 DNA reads TGTGCCAGCAGCTCGGGACAGGGGGCAGTGAACACTGAAGCTTTCTTT.